This section outlines one T cell receptor (beta chain) sequence together with its context. The data were taken from a study of T cells in localized non-small cell lung cancer. Profiled with immunoSEQ multiplex PCR; TCRdb holds only in-frame clones, not every one. The sample yields 1,200 or so clones, around a fifth seen once. The CDR3 is made up of 19 amino acids. The V gene's germline CDR1 is MNHGY and CDR2 SAAAGT. V shed 2 bases and J 2 bases; nucleotides not matched to a gene: 16. This receptor was obtained from a woman between 40 and 69 years old with stage II lung adenocarcinoma. This sample comprised normal lung tissue next to the tumor, obtained before any cancer treatment. V and J are TRBV6-8 and TRBJ2-3; 7 bases map to TRBD2. The chain's CDR3 is CASSYPTRGQRGITDTQYF. CDR3 coding DNA: TGTGCCAGCAGTTACCCCACCCGGGGCCAGCGGGGAATCACAGATACGCAGTATTTT.